Presented here are 32 T cell receptor beta chains from one specimen sequenced in a study of blood T cell repertoires in COVID-19. The table came from immunoSEQ multiplex PCR; TCRdb's copy has only in-frame clones and leaves some out. The sample consists of 150,000 to 200,000 clones, roughly 82% of them appearing once. The sample comprised peripheral blood. These receptors all stem from a woman in her 70s with acute or convalescent COVID-19.

The chain employs TRBV6-2 or TRBV6-3 and TRBJ1-1; D is uncertain. Trimming took off 4 bases at V and 4 bases at J, with 10 bases between the two ends. The germline V gene has CDR1 MNHEY and CDR2 SVGEGT. This CDR3 region has 13 residues. The CDR3 DNA sequence: TGTGCCAGCAGTTCCCAGGCGGGCACTGAAGCTTTCTTT. Translation: CASSSQAGTEAFF.

CDR3 DNA: TGTGCCAGCAGCAGGCTAGCGGAGACCACAGATACGCAGTATTTT. Amino acid sequence: CASSRLAETTDTQYF. The chain is built from TRBV9 and TRBJ2-3; 7 bases fit TRBD2. The junction had 7 bases not matched to a gene; V was cut back by 4 bases and J by 2 bases. The CDR3 consists of 15 residues. The germline CDR1 and CDR2 sequences are SGDLS and YYNGEE.

CDR3 DNA sequence: TGTGCCAGCAGTTTAACAGACAGGGGGAGGGATGGCTACACCTTC. Its protein product is CASSLTDRGRDGYTF. The rearrangement joins TRBV28 to TRBJ1-2, with 9 bases matching TRBD1. Germline V gene data show CDR1 as MDHEN and CDR2 as SYDVKM. The CDR3 consists of 15 residues. Trimming took 2 bases from V and 6 from J; bases not matched to a gene: 7.

The CDR3 reads CASSIGQGTTQETQYF. CDR3 DNA sequence: TGTGCCAGTAGTATTGGACAGGGGACTACTCAAGAGACCCAGTACTTC. The chain links TRBV19 to TRBJ2-5; 9 nucleotides align to TRBD1. The germline gives CDR1 LNHDA, CDR2 SQIVND (reference sequence). With V trimmed by 3 bases and J by 2 bases, 7 bases remained unmatched. The CDR3 sequence is 16 residues long.

The V gene is TRBV29-1, the J gene TRBJ1-2; D remains unclear. This CDR3 contains 12 residues. Trimming took off 4 bases at V and 0 bases at J, with 6 bases between the two ends. The germline CDR1 and CDR2 sequences are SQVTM and ANQGSEA. The CDR3 DNA sequence: TGCAGCGTTGCTATCCCTAACTATGGCTACACCTTC. Protein sequence: CSVAIPNYGYTF. Supplemented by reference TRBV29-1 and TRBJ1-2, the full variable domain reads SAVISQKPSRDICQRGTSLTIQCQVDSQVTMMFWYRQQPGQSLTLIATANQGSEATYESGFVIDKFPISRPNLTFSTLTVSNMSPEDSSIYLCSVAIPNYGYTFGSGTRLTVV.

The chain couples TRBV7-2 to TRBJ2-3; the D gene is possibly TRBD2 (6 bases). Germline assignment: CDR1 SGHTA and CDR2 FQGNSA. This CDR3 comprises 16 residues. V lost 2 bases and J lost 4, with 16 bases in between. CDR3 in amino acids: CASSLQGTGSADTQYF. CDR3 in DNA: TGTGCCAGCAGCTTACAGGGTACCGGGAGCGCAGATACGCAGTATTTT.

The V call is TRBV6-5, the J call TRBJ2-3; TRBD1 aligns across 10 bases. The CDR3 loop spans 15 amino acids. V was pared by 2 bases and J by 4 bases, with 3 bases of the junction left unmatched. Germline V gene data show CDR1 as MNHEY and CDR2 as SVGAGI. The CDR3 region is CASSYGDRGPDTQYF. The CDR3 bases are TGTGCCAGCAGTTACGGGGACAGGGGCCCAGATACGCAGTATTTT.

This chain joins TRBV6-5 and TRBJ1-5; D is possibly TRBD1 (5 bases). The germline V and J ends were trimmed by 6 bases and 3 bases, with 9 bases remaining between them. CDR3 length: 13 residues. Germline assignment: CDR1 MNHEY and CDR2 SVGAGI. The CDR3 bases are TGTGCCAGCAGGGCAGGGTCCAATCAGCCCCAGCATTTT. Translated, it gives CASRAGSNQPQHF.

J is TRBJ2-5 and V is TRBV7-9; 11 bases align to TRBD1. The CDR3 covers 16 residues. Germline V gene sequence: CDR1 SEHNR, CDR2 FQNEAQ (reference sequence). V was clipped by 4 bases and J by 5 bases; unmatched bases: 9. In nucleotides, the CDR3 is TGTGCCAGCAGCTCATTAGGACAGGGGGCGCGTGAGACCCAGTACTTC. Amino acids: CASSSLGQGARETQYF. Filled out from reference TRBV7-9 and TRBJ2-5, the complete variable domain reads DTGVSQNPRHKITKRGQNVTFRCDPISEHNRLYWYRQTLGQGPEFLTYFQNEAQLEKSRLLSDRFSAERPKGSFSTLEIQRTEQGDSAMYLCASSSLGQGARETQYFGPGTRLLVL.

The rearrangement links TRBV28 to TRBJ1-2, with D possibly matching TRBD1 (6 bases). The germline gives CDR1 MDHEN, CDR2 SYDVKM. The V end was cut by 6 bases, the J end by 5 bases, with 19 bases between. CDR3 size: 15 residues. This CDR3 reads CASRRNRATLYGYTF. CDR3 bases: TGTGCCAGCAGGCGAAACAGGGCAACGCTATATGGCTACACCTTC.

This clone was detected a few times. J is TRBJ2-7 and V is TRBV3-1 (or the pseudogene TRBV3-2); a possible D gene is TRBD1 (6 bases). The length of the CDR3 is 15 residues. Trimming took 5 bases from V and 7 from J, leaving 21 bases between them. Germline values: CDR1 LGHDT, CDR2 YNNKEL (reference sequence). The CDR3 DNA reads TGTGCCAGCAGCACCACAGGGTCTCGATCGTGGGAGCAGTACTTC. It specifies CASSTTGSRSWEQYF.

The chain carries TRBV15 and TRBJ2-3; D is possibly TRBD1 (6 bases). V gave up 2 bases and J gave up 4 bases, with 19 bases separating them. The CDR3 sequence is 17 residues long. The V gene's germline CDR1 is LNHNV and CDR2 YYDKDF (reference sequence). For the CDR3, the DNA is TGTGCCACCAGCAGAAACGACGGGACACAATTTGCAGATACGCAGTATTTT. This gives the protein CATSRNDGTQFADTQYF.

This clone was detected only once. CDR3 sequence (DNA): TGTGCCAGTAGGCCGGGACTAGGAGTGTCCAATGAGCAGTTCTTC. It translates to CASRPGLGVSNEQFF. The chain combines TRBV19 with TRBJ2-1; 8 bases agree with TRBD2. The length of the CDR3 is 15 residues. Germline trimming cut 6 bases from V and 6 bases from J; bases unmatched to any gene: 10. The germline CDR1 and CDR2 sequences are LNHDA and SQIVND (reference sequence).

The chain couples TRBV28 to TRBJ1-5; possible D gene TRBD1, 6 bases. Trimming stripped 6 bases from V and 4 bases from J, with 10 bases between. This CDR3 spans 13 amino acids. Germline V CDR1 and CDR2: MDHEN, SYDVKM. CDR3 sequence (DNA): TGTGCCAGCAGCAGGACAGTAAATCAGCCCCAGCATTTT. Encoded protein: CASSRTVNQPQHF.

Here the CDR3 reads CASSPPPGVNTEAFF. DNA of the CDR3: TGTGCCAGCTCACCACCCCCAGGCGTGAACACTGAAGCTTTCTTT. This sequence joins TRBV18 and TRBJ1-1; D remains unclear. Germline CDR1 KGHSH, CDR2 LQKENI. V lost 0 bases to trimming and J lost 0 bases, with 8 bases between them. The CDR3 is 15 amino acids. The full variable domain, completed using reference TRBV18 and TRBJ1-1, is NAGVMQNPRHLVRRRGQEARLRCSPMKGHSHVYWYRQLPEEGLKFMVYLQKENIIDESGMPKERFSAEFPKEGPSILRIQQVVRGDSAAYFCASSPPPGVNTEAFFGQGTRLTVV.

The chain couples TRBV28 to TRBJ2-1; 12 bases fit TRBD2. CDR1 and CDR2 from the germline V gene are MDHEN and SYDVKM. The CDR3 runs 14 residues. The trim removed 6 bases at V and 8 bases at J, leaving 5 bases unmatched. The CDR3 loop is CASRSSGRVDEQFF. The DNA of the CDR3 is TGTGCCAGCAGGTCTAGCGGGAGGGTCGATGAGCAGTTCTTC.

The chain joins TRBV7-8 to TRBJ2-1, with 7 bases aligning to TRBD1. This CDR3 has 14 amino acids. Trimming took 5 bases from V and 6 from J; bases not matched to a gene: 7. The germline gives CDR1 SGHVS, CDR2 FQNEAQ. CDR3 residues: CASSVKGQSNEQFF. Here the CDR3 DNA reads TGTGCCAGCAGCGTGAAGGGACAGAGCAATGAGCAGTTCTTC.

This clone is a singleton in its sample. The genes are TRBV6-5 and TRBJ2-3; 8 bases are a match to TRBD2. In germline, CDR1 is MNHEY, CDR2 SVGAGI. This CDR3 spans 16 amino acids. The V and J ends lost 4 bases and 4 bases, in that order; junction bases with no gene match: 10. The CDR3 is CASSSPTSAGADTQYF. Written as DNA, the CDR3 is TGTGCCAGCAGTTCCCCGACTAGCGCTGGGGCAGATACGCAGTATTTT.

V gene TRBV4-3 combines with J gene TRBJ2-1, with D maybe TRBD1 (5 bases). The V gene lost 0 bases and the J gene lost 6 bases, with 15 bases spanning the gap. CDR3 length equals 16 residues. Germline V gene sequence: CDR1 LGHNA, CDR2 YSLEER. Here the CDR3 reads CASSQDRAGPINEQFF. In DNA, the CDR3 is TGCGCCAGCAGCCAAGATAGGGCAGGGCCCATCAATGAGCAGTTCTTC.

The chain links TRBV19 to TRBJ2-7; 7 positions match TRBD1. This CDR3 has 14 amino acids. Per germline, CDR1 LNHDA and CDR2 SQIVND (reference sequence). V lost 3 bases and J lost 7; bases outside the gene matches: 9. CDR3 coding DNA: TGTGCCAGTAGTATTAAGGGGGCGCCCGGAGAGCAGTACTTC. Amino acids: CASSIKGAPGEQYF.

This clone was found once. This chain joins TRBV6-1 and TRBJ2-1; maybe TRBD2 (5 bases). The CDR3 sequence is 16 residues long. Trimming pared 4 bases from V and 7 bases from J, leaving 20 bases between. In germline, CDR1 is MNHNS, CDR2 SASEGT. The CDR3 sequence is CASSAWSYGVRNEQFF. The CDR3 DNA reads as TGTGCCAGCAGTGCTTGGTCGTACGGGGTAAGGAATGAGCAGTTCTTC.

This clone was seen more than once but under ten times. J is TRBJ2-3 and V is TRBV28; D uncertain. This CDR3 comprises 14 residues. CDR1 is MDHEN and CDR2 is SYDVKM in the germline V gene. V lost 1 base to trimming and J lost 1 base, with 6 bases between them. Here the CDR3 reads CASSLYYGTDTQYF. The CDR3 bases are TGTGCCAGCAGTTTATACTACGGCACAGATACGCAGTATTTT.

This clone was counted once. The chain joins TRBV19 to TRBJ1-5; 8 positions agree with TRBD1. The CDR3 length is 16 residues. CDR1 and CDR2 from the germline V gene are LNHDA and SQIVND (reference sequence). V dropped 6 bases and J dropped 0; count of bases not matched to a gene: 7. The CDR3 sequence is CASSLQGGDSNQPQHF. The CDR3 nucleotides are TGTGCCAGTAGCTTACAGGGGGGAGATAGCAATCAGCCCCAGCATTTT.

V is TRBV2 and J is TRBJ2-1; 10 bases are a match to TRBD2. The CDR3 loop spans 16 amino acids. Germline V gene lookup returns CDR1 SNHLY and CDR2 FYNNEI. V trimming: 2 bases; J trimming: 2 bases; junction bases outside the gene matches: 3. The CDR3 protein is CASSENGLAAYNEQFF. CDR3 nucleotide sequence: TGTGCCAGCAGTGAAAATGGACTAGCGGCCTACAATGAGCAGTTCTTC.

The genes are TRBV19 and TRBJ2-5, with D hard to call. Trimming left V 10 bases short and J 1 base short, with 13 bases between. The CDR3 runs to 13 residues. CDR1 and CDR2 (germline): LNHDA, SQIVND (reference sequence). CDR3: CATSSILQETQYF. DNA for the CDR3: TGTGCCACTTCCTCCATACTCCAAGAGACCCAGTACTTC.

The chain links TRBV6-5 to TRBJ2-7; the D gene is possibly TRBD2 (7 bases). Germline V gene data show CDR1 as MNHEY and CDR2 as SVGAGI. V lost 6 bases and J lost 5, with 17 bases in between. The CDR3 covers 14 residues. The CDR3 here is CASSGGLGFNEQYF. Written as DNA, the CDR3 is TGTGCCAGCAGCGGGGGGCTGGGGTTTAACGAGCAGTACTTC.

This clone has just one count. The CDR3: CASSLSAFPTGGARRETQYF. The CDR3 DNA is TGTGCCAGCAGTTTATCCGCATTCCCGACAGGGGGCGCGAGAAGAGAGACCCAGTACTTC. This chain joins TRBV27 and TRBJ2-5; 10 bases fit TRBD1. The junction had 17 bases not matched to a gene; V was cut back by 0 bases and J by 4 bases. Germline lookup yields CDR1 MNHEY and CDR2 SMNVEV (reference sequence). The CDR3 sequence is 20 residues long.

The genes are TRBV10-2 and TRBJ2-3; no firm D call. Germline assignment: CDR1 WSHSY and CDR2 SAAADI. V was shortened by 8 bases and J by 6 bases, with 9 bases between the two germline ends. The CDR3 consists of 11 residues. CDR3 amino acids: CASASEDTQYF. The DNA for the CDR3 is TGCGCCAGCGCCAGCGAGGATACGCAGTATTTT.

The count of this clone is one. The V gene is TRBV9, the J gene TRBJ1-6; no reliable D call. Germline assignment: CDR1 SGDLS and CDR2 YYNGEE. The CDR3 runs to 15 residues. V shed 4 bases and J shed 0 bases, with 8 bases lying between them. The CDR3: CASSPAGSYNSPLHF. The CDR3 bases are TGTGCCAGCAGCCCCGCAGGCTCCTATAATTCACCCCTCCACTTT.

V gene TRBV5-4 combines with J gene TRBJ1-2; D may be TRBD1 (6 bases). Germline lookup yields CDR1 SGHNT and CDR2 YYREEE (reference sequence). There are 13 residues in the CDR3. The ends were cut back, 7 bases at V and 5 bases at J, with 15 bases in the middle. In nucleotides, the CDR3 is TGTGCCAGCGCAATCCAGGGGTATTATGGCTACACCTTC. It translates to CASAIQGYYGYTF. The full variable domain, its missing parts supplied by reference TRBV5-4 and TRBJ1-2, is ETGVTQSPTHLIKTRGQQVTLRCSSQSGHNTVSWYQQALGQGPQFIFQYYREEENGRGNFPPRFSGLQFPNYSSELNVNALELDDSALYLCASAIQGYYGYTFGSGTRLTVV.

This clone was seen only once. This sequence joins TRBV14 and TRBJ2-7; possible D gene TRBD2, 7 bases. CDR1 is SGHDN and CDR2 is FVKESK in the germline V gene. V dropped 8 bases and J dropped 1 base, with 12 bases sitting between them. CDR3 length: 13 residues. The CDR3 region is CASDRGASYEQYF. The CDR3 region has the DNA TGTGCCAGCGACCGGGGGGCATCCTACGAGCAGTACTTC.

This CDR3 is CASSSGDFLGLGQYF. The CDR3, as DNA: TGTGCCAGCAGCTCGGGAGACTTCCTCGGGTTGGGGCAGTATTTT. This chain links TRBV7-2 with TRBJ2-3, with a weak D call TRBD2 (6 bases). The CDR3 loop spans 15 amino acids. Germline-derived CDR1 and CDR2 are SGHTA and FQGNSA. The germline V and J ends were trimmed by 4 bases and 11 bases, with 22 bases remaining between them.